The clone carrying this T cell receptor beta chain was seen at least ten times. Its antigen remains unknown. The sample originates from a study of T cells after yellow fever vaccination. Study findings and constraints: Abundant clonotypes from the bulk population could have been carried over as contaminants into FACS-sorted repertoires.

TCRdb reprocessed the 5' RACE reads via MiXCR and lists one record per CDR3 protein. The sample lists 200,000 to 250,000 distinct CDR3 sequences; 6.9% were seen once. The junction had 4 bases not matched to a gene; V was cut back by 3 bases and J by 0 bases. CDR1 MGHDK and CDR2 SYGVNS come from the germline V gene. The CDR3 consists of 15 residues. The clonotype was recovered from a man aged 30 to 39 who received the YFV17D yellow fever vaccine. V is TRBV25-1 and J is TRBJ2-7; 8 bases fit TRBD2. The specimen was CD4+ T cells sorted from PBMCs, collected 15 days after the yellow fever booster vaccination. For the CDR3, the DNA is TGTGCCAGCAGTGATAGCGGGGTAAGCTCCTACGAGCAGTACTTC. Translated: CASSDSGVSSYEQYF.